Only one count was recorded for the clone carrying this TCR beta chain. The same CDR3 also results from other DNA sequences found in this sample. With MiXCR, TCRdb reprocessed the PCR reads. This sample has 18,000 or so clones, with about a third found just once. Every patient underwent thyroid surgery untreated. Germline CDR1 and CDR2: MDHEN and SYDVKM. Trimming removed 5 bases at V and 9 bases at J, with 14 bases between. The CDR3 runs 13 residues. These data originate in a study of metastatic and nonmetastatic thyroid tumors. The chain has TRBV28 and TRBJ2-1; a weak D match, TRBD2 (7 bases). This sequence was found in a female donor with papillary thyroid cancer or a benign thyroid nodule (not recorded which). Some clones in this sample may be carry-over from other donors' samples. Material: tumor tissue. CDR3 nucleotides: TGTGCCAGCAGTCTGTATAGGGGGGGTGAGCAGTTCTTC. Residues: CASSLYRGGEQFF.